Presented here are 22 T cell receptor beta chains from one specimen sequenced in a study of regulatory T cells in long-lasting Graves disease. Construction of the TCR beta libraries employed iRepertoire HTBI primers in conjunction with Arm-PCR of CDR3 regions. TCRdb reanalysed the multiplex PCR reads using MiXCR and keeps one entry per CDR3 protein. The sample lists approximately 560,000 distinct CDR3 sequences; more than 15% were seen once. Time point defined: newly diagnosed GD, antithyroid drugs for less than 3 months. RNA extracted from PBMCs served as the sequencing template. The same sample was also studied in work on T cells in Graves' hyperthyroidism and ophthalmopathy.

Sample: peripheral blood mononuclear cells (PBMCs), taken at new diagnosis, from a patient treated with antithyroid drugs. These receptors all come from a young man with Graves disease.

This chain joins TRBV20-1 and TRBJ2-3; D gene ambiguous. Germline V gene data show CDR1 as DFQATT and CDR2 as SNEGSKA (reference sequence). The CDR3 sequence is 11 residues long. Trimming cost V 3 bases and J 6 bases, with 7 bases left between them. The DNA for the CDR3 is TGCAGTGCTAGCGACGCGGATACGCAGTATTTT. It is translated as CSASDADTQYF.

This clonotype was found a few times. Germline is not matched at one junction end, which may reflect a read error. The CDR3 is CASSTRTVSGVLFF. The CDR3 nucleotides read TGTGCCAGCAGTACACGGACAGTTTCCGGGGTGCTGTTTTTT. This chain links TRBV6-1 with TRBJ2-2; D is perhaps TRBD1 (6 bases). Germline V gene sequence: CDR1 MNHNS, CDR2 SASEGT. This CDR3 is built from 14 residues.

This clonotype came up a few times. The rearrangement joins TRBV28 to TRBJ1-2, with D possibly matching TRBD1 (6 bases). The CDR3 contains 15 residues. From germline, CDR1 is MDHEN and CDR2 SYDVKM. V was cut by 5 bases and J by 2 bases, with 15 bases left in between. The CDR3 DNA follows: TGTGCCAGCAGTCCTGACAGGAGGTGGAACTATGGCTACACCTTC. Protein product: CASSPDRRWNYGYTF.

Ten or more counts support this clonotype. CDR3 bases: TGCAGTGCTTCAAGGGCTCCGGCCTACGAGCAGTACTTC. It specifies CSASRAPAYEQYF. The chain carries TRBV20-1 and TRBJ2-7; no firm D call. CDR1 is DFQATT and CDR2 is SNEGSKA in the germline V gene (reference sequence). V lost 5 bases and J 2 bases, leaving 13 bases between the germline ends. The CDR3 spans 13 residues.

The genes are TRBV28 and TRBJ2-4; TRBD1 agrees at 7 bases. J was trimmed by 6 bases and V by 6 bases; bases with no gene match: 11. CDR1 is MDHEN, CDR2 SYDVKM, per germline. The CDR3 covers 15 residues. CDR3 sequence: CASSPVNRGINIQYF. The CDR3 bases are TGTGCCAGCAGCCCAGTAAACAGGGGAATAAACATTCAGTACTTC.

Only a few counts were recorded for this clonotype. The chain combines TRBV20-1 with TRBJ2-7; a possible D gene is TRBD1 (6 bases). This CDR3 is built from 13 residues. The V end was cut by 3 bases, the J end by 6 bases, with 15 bases between. CDR1 is DFQATT and CDR2 is SNEGSKA in the germline V gene (reference sequence). DNA of the CDR3: TGCAGTGCTAGTTGGGGGCCTGCGGGCGAGCAGTACTTC. It codes for CSASWGPAGEQYF.

The chain couples TRBV7-9 to TRBJ2-7; D unclear. The CDR3 is made up of 12 amino acids. Looked up from germline, CDR1 is SEHNR and CDR2 is FQNEAQ (reference sequence). Trimming removed 5 bases from V and 6 bases from J, with 11 bases in between. The CDR3 coding sequence is TGTGCCAGCAGCCTCCTAGAGACCGAGCAGTACTTC. It yields the protein CASSLLETEQYF. Supplemented by reference TRBV7-9 and TRBJ2-7, the full variable domain reads DTGVSQNPRHKITKRGQNVTFRCDPISEHNRLYWYRQTLGQGPEFLTYFQNEAQLEKSRLLSDRFSAERPKGSFSTLEIQRTEQGDSAMYLCASSLLETEQYFGPGTRLTVT.

Concerning this clonotype itself: Since a much larger clone is just one base distant, this may be a read error. This sequence joins TRBV20-1 and TRBJ2-1; either TRBD1 or TRBD2 may fit D (5 bases each). This CDR3 is 14 amino acids long. V gave up 0 bases and J gave up 10 bases, with 16 bases separating them. The V gene's germline CDR1 is DFQATT and CDR2 SNEGSKA (reference sequence). The CDR3 DNA sequence: TGCAGTGCTAGAGACATACGGGGCTCGGACGAGCAGTTCTTC. This gives the protein CSARDIRGSDEQFF.

This clonotype was counted many times. The chain combines TRBV12-3 or TRBV12-4 with TRBJ1-1; D uncertain. The CDR3 spans 14 residues. Deletions cut 3 bases from V and 0 bases from J, with 8 bases between. DNA for the CDR3: TGTGCCAGCAGTTTCGGCCAGTTGAACACTGAAGCTTTCTTT. This translates into CASSFGQLNTEAFF.

The chain couples TRBV4-1 to TRBJ2-4, with no clear D. The V gene lost 2 bases and the J gene lost 5 bases, with 19 bases spanning the gap. In germline, CDR1 is MGHRA, CDR2 YSYEKL. The length of the CDR3 is 17 residues. The CDR3: CASSQRGWFVNQNIQYF. The CDR3 DNA is TGCGCCAGCAGCCAAAGAGGTTGGTTTGTGAACCAAAACATTCAGTACTTC.

This clonotype was detected a few times. The chain uses TRBV27 and TRBJ1-3; D unclear. This CDR3 is built from 15 residues. The V and J ends lost 3 bases and 0 bases respectively, with 9 bases between them. Looked up from germline, CDR1 is MNHEY and CDR2 is SMNVEV (reference sequence). The CDR3 region has the DNA TGTGCCAGCAGTTTTAACGGATACTCTGGAAACACCATATATTTT. This sequence encodes CASSFNGYSGNTIYF.

This clonotype was observed at least ten times. V is TRBV29-1 and J is TRBJ2-7, with a weak D call TRBD2 (6 bases). CDR1 and CDR2 (germline): SQVTM, ANQGSEA. V lost 7 bases and J 5 bases, leaving 24 bases between the germline ends. The CDR3 runs to 15 residues. CDR3 protein: CSAGAGGTSGHEQYF. The CDR3 DNA reads as TGCAGCGCTGGCGCGGGTGGGACTTCGGGCCACGAGCAGTACTTC.

This clonotype occurred many times. This sequence joins TRBV30 and TRBJ2-7, with TRBD1 matching over 10 bases. The CDR3 has 15 residues. CDR1 and CDR2 from the germline V gene are GTSNPN and SVGIG (reference sequence). Germline trimming cut 6 bases from V and 1 base from J; bases unmatched to any gene: 9. The CDR3: CACTAPGQGSYEQYF. CDR3 coding DNA: TGTGCCTGTACCGCTCCGGGACAGGGGTCCTACGAGCAGTACTTC.

The chain is built from TRBV2 and TRBJ2-2, with unresolved D. CDR1 is SNHLY, CDR2 FYNNEI, per germline. Trimming took off 7 bases at V and 2 bases at J, with 14 bases between the two ends. The CDR3 extends over 15 amino acids. CDR3 sequence (DNA): TGTGCCAGCACTAGACTCCCAGCTAACACCGGGGAGCTGTTTTTT. It encodes CASTRLPANTGELFF.

Written as DNA, the CDR3 is TGTGCCAGCAGCCAGTCCCCGACTAGCGGGAAAAACGAGCAGTACTTC. Amino acids: CASSQSPTSGKNEQYF. The chain employs TRBV4-2 and TRBJ2-7; 11 positions agree with TRBD2. The CDR3 length is 16 residues. Germline V gene lookup returns CDR1 LGHNA and CDR2 YNFKEQ. Losses at the gene ends were 3 bases for V and 5 bases for J; bases not matched to a gene: 9.

This clonotype was observed many times. The chain uses TRBV5-1 and TRBJ2-1; D is tentatively TRBD1 or TRBD2 (5 bases each). The CDR3 length is 12 residues. Trimming shortened V by 0 bases and J by 10 bases, and 8 bases separated the two germline ends. From germline, CDR1 is SGHRS and CDR2 YFSETQ. CDR3 in DNA: TGCGCCAGCAGCTTGGCAGAGGGGGAGCAGTTCTTC. Encoded protein: CASSLAEGEQFF.

This clonotype was observed a handful of times. This chain links TRBV5-8 with TRBJ2-6; maybe TRBD2 (5 bases). CDR1 and CDR2 from the germline V gene are SGHTS and YDEGEE. With 4 bases removed from V and 0 bases from J, the gap between germline ends came to 11 bases. This CDR3 is 16 amino acids long. In DNA, the CDR3 is TGTGCCAGCAGCATACCCACTAGCTCTGGGGCCAACGTCCTGACTTTC. Amino acids: CASSIPTSSGANVLTF.

The table lists this clonotype with many counts. This chain joins TRBV28 and TRBJ2-7; 7 nucleotides line up with TRBD1. The CDR3 runs 16 residues. The germline V gene encodes CDR1 MDHEN and CDR2 SYDVKM. J gave up 2 bases and V 4 bases, and 11 bases lay outside the gene matches. This chain's CDR3 is CASSSRGAGGTYEQYF. The CDR3 DNA reads as TGTGCCAGCAGTTCTCGAGGGGCAGGGGGTACCTACGAGCAGTACTTC. The full variable domain, its missing parts supplied by reference TRBV28 and TRBJ2-7, is DVKVTQSSRYLVKRTGEKVFLECVQDMDHENMFWYRQDPGLGLRLIYFSYDVKMKEKGDIPEGYSVSREKKERFSLILESASTNQTSMYLCASSSRGAGGTYEQYFGPGTRLTVT.

This clonotype was counted many times. The J gene is TRBJ2-7, the V gene TRBV20-1; maybe TRBD1 (6 bases). V lost 1 base and J 2 bases, leaving 9 bases between the germline ends. This CDR3 comprises 13 residues. Germline CDR1 DFQATT, CDR2 SNEGSKA (reference sequence). Here the CDR3 DNA reads TGCAGTGCTAGAGGGGACACCGCCTACGAGCAGTACTTC. Its translation: CSARGDTAYEQYF.

This clonotype was seen many times. V gene TRBV27 combines with J gene TRBJ1-2, with D perhaps matching TRBD1 (5 bases). The CDR3 sequence is 13 residues long. CDR1 and CDR2 (germline): MNHEY, SMNVEV (reference sequence). The V end lost 2 bases, the J end lost 3 bases, and 7 bases lay between the germline ends. The DNA of the CDR3 is TGTGCCAGCAGTTTAACCAGGGACTATGGCTACACCTTC. Residues: CASSLTRDYGYTF.

In regard to this clonotype: With a far larger clone one base away, a read error is the likely cause. The chain couples TRBV11-1 to TRBJ2-5, with unresolved D. CDR1 is SGHAT and CDR2 is FQDESV in the germline V gene (reference sequence). CDR3 length equals 14 residues. The chain's CDR3 is CASSLGAGGETRYF. In DNA, the CDR3 is TGTGCCAGCAGCTTAGGGGCAGGCGGAGAGACCCGGTACTTC.

This chain links TRBV5-1 with TRBJ2-7; D might be TRBD2 (6 bases). Trimming left V 1 base short and J 2 bases short, with 10 bases between. CDR1 SGHRS and CDR2 YFSETQ come from the germline V gene. The CDR3 is 14 amino acids. CDR3 coding DNA: TGCGCCAGCAGCTTGACTAGCACCACCTACGAGCAGTACTTC. Protein sequence: CASSLTSTTYEQYF.